Listed below are T cell receptor beta chains from one sample, sequenced in a study of blood T cell repertoires in COVID-19. Here immunoSEQ multiplex PCR was the method, and the copy in TCRdb shows in-frame clones only, minus some. The sample lists under 80,000 clones, approximately 80% occurring once. Sample: peripheral blood. The origin of the receptors is an older woman with acute or convalescent COVID-19. CDR3s include the opening cysteine and the closing phenylalanine or tryptophan. The D gene is left open where the match is weak. Not all rows give a size; the values are once, few, many and, for expanded clones, a class.

12	TRBV5-1	TRBJ1-2	NA	NA	TGCGCCAGCGGGGGACTGGAGTATGGCTACACCTTC	CASGGLEYGYTF
15	TRBV6-5	TRBJ1-2	NA	TRBD1	TGTGCCAGCAGTTACTTGGGACAGGGGGACTATGGCTACACCTTC	CASSYLGQGDYGYTF
15	TRBV4-1	TRBJ1-4	once	NA	TGCGCCAGCAGCCAAGGGGGGGGAGGTGGTGAAAAACTGTTTTTT	CASSQGGGGGEKLFF
13	TRBV5-1	TRBJ2-7	NA	TRBD1	TGCGCCAGCAGCGGATCGACAGGGTACGAGCAGTACTTC	CASSGSTGYEQYF
15	TRBV10-3	TRBJ2-3	few	NA	TGTGCCAGCCACGAGGACTATAGTAGCACAGATACGCAGTATTTT	CASHEDYSSTDTQYF
14	TRBV7-2	TRBJ2-7	NA	NA	TGTGCCAGCAGCTCCAACAGGGTTGCCTACGAGCAGTACTTC	CASSSNRVAYEQYF
14	TRBV5-4	TRBJ1-2	few	NA	TGTGCCAGCAGCTTGGACGAGGGCCCCTATGGCTACACCTTC	CASSLDEGPYGYTF
14	TRBV7-3	TRBJ1-4	NA	TRBD1	TGTGCCAGCAGCGGGACAGGGGCTCAAAGAAAACTGTTTTTT	CASSGTGAQRKLFF
14	TRBV6-6	TRBJ1-1	NA	NA	TGTGCCAGCCGCAGGGACATAGGGGGGGCTGAAGCTTTCTTT	CASRRDIGGAEAFF
16	TRBV7-9	TRBJ1-1	NA	TRBD1	TGTGCCAGCAGCCCCACGACCGGACAGGGGAACACTGAAGCTTTCTTT	CASSPTTGQGNTEAFF
16	TRBV7-9	TRBJ1-5	NA	TRBD1	TGTGCCAGCACCAAGGGACAGGGGACTAGCAATCAGCCCCAGCATTTT	CASTKGQGTSNQPQHF
12	TRBV30	TRBJ1-1	few	NA	TGTGCCTGGAGGGCCCCAGGCCGTGAAGCTTTCTTT	CAWRAPGREAFF
13	TRBV28	TRBJ1-1	NA	NA	TGTGCCAGCAGTCAAATCAGGAACACTGAAGCTTTCTTT	CASSQIRNTEAFF
16	TRBV19	TRBJ1-1	NA	TRBD1	TGTGCCAGTAGTATAGGGGGGACAGGAGCGGACACTGAAGCTTTCTTT	CASSIGGTGADTEAFF
15	TRBV4-2	TRBJ1-2	NA	NA	TGTGCCAGCAGCCAAGATCTTGAGACAGCCTATGGCTACACCTTC	CASSQDLETAYGYTF
15	TRBV7-3	TRBJ1-3	NA	NA	TGTGCCAGCAGCTTAAGAGGGTCTCCGGGAAACACCATATATTTT	CASSLRGSPGNTIYF
13	TRBV28	TRBJ2-7	NA	TRBD1	TGTGCCAGCAGTTCCGGGACAGCTCGCGAGCAGTACTTC	CASSSGTAREQYF
17	TRBV3-1/TRBV3-2	TRBJ2-3	NA	NA	TGTGCCAGCAGCCCCACCGACGGCGGGGAGAACACAGATACGCAGTATTTT	CASSPTDGGENTDTQYF
19	TRBV24-1	TRBJ2-1	NA	TRBD1	TGTGCCACCAGTGATGAGGGTATGGGGGACAGCTACAATGCGTGTGAGCAGTTCTTC	CATSDEGMGDSYNACEQFF
13	TRBV11-2	TRBJ1-1	few	NA	TGTGCCAGCAGCTTAGAGAGGAACAGGGAAGCTTTCTTT	CASSLERNREAFF
11	TRBV24-1	TRBJ2-3	NA	NA	TGTGCCACCAGTGATTCCCAGGAGGAGTATTTT	CATSDSQEEYF
19	TRBV15	TRBJ2-3	NA	TRBD2	TGTGCCACCAGCAGAGATGGGGTCTTCGGGACTAGTCCATCAGATACGCAGTATTTT	CATSRDGVFGTSPSDTQYF
15	TRBV24-1	TRBJ1-5	NA	NA	TGTGCCACCAGTGCCGGGGGGGGGAGCAATCAGCCCCAGCATTTT	CATSAGGGSNQPQHF
15	TRBV10-1	TRBJ1-3	NA	NA	TGCGCCAGCAGTGAGTCGAGGAGTTCTGGAAACACCATATATTTT	CASSESRSSGNTIYF
19	TRBV10-2	TRBJ2-1	NA	TRBD2	TGCGCCAGCAGGACTGAAAGCGGGGGGTCCCTCAGCTCCTACAATGAGCAGTTCTTC	CASRTESGGSLSSYNEQFF
17	TRBV4-2	TRBJ2-7	NA	TRBD2	TGTGCCAGCAGCCGATCCCCGAGGAGCGGGGGGGGTTACGAGCAGTACTTC	CASSRSPRSGGGYEQYF
12	TRBV27	TRBJ1-6	NA	TRBD1	TGTGCCAGCCAGACAGGGAATTCACCCCTCCACTTT	CASQTGNSPLHF
13	TRBV9	TRBJ1-1	NA	NA	TGTGCCAGCAGCGTAGCAGGGAACACTGAAGCTTTCTTT	CASSVAGNTEAFF
19	TRBV19	TRBJ2-2	few	TRBD1	TGTGCCAGTAGTAACCTGGGACAGGGGGCTTCTGTGTACACCGGGGAGCTGTTTTTT	CASSNLGQGASVYTGELFF
13	TRBV2	TRBJ1-2	NA	NA	TGTGCCAGTCGAGGTCGAGCAGGGTATGGCTACACCTTC	CASRGRAGYGYTF
14	TRBV4-1	TRBJ1-1	once	NA	TGCGCCAGCAGCCAAGACAGTCCTAACACTGAAGCTTTCTTT	CASSQDSPNTEAFF
12	TRBV2	TRBJ2-3	NA	NA	TGTGCCAGCAGGGAAGGGACTGATACGCAGTATTTT	CASREGTDTQYF
13	TRBV29-1	TRBJ1-4	NA	TRBD1	TGCAGCGTTGGCCAAGGACAGGATGAAAAACTGTTTTTT	CSVGQGQDEKLFF
15	TRBV9	TRBJ2-5	NA	NA	TGTGCCAGCAGCGTAGGTTCGGGGGTGTGGGAGACCCAGTACTTC	CASSVGSGVWETQYF
13	TRBV12-3/TRBV12-4	TRBJ1-2	few	NA	TGTGCCAGCAGTTTAGTAGGGGGGGCCTTCTACACCTTC	CASSLVGGAFYTF
13	TRBV30	TRBJ1-1	few	NA	TGTGCCTGGAACCACGGGGGAGCGACTGAAGCTTTCTTT	CAWNHGGATEAFF
15	TRBV5-1	TRBJ1-1	NA	NA	TGCGCCAGCAGCTTGTTGGGGCGAGAGAACACTGAAGCTTTCTTT	CASSLLGRENTEAFF
13	TRBV6-5	TRBJ1-2	NA	NA	TGTGCCAGCAGTCAACAGGAGAACTATGGCTACACCTTC	CASSQQENYGYTF
15	TRBV6-6	TRBJ1-6	NA	TRBD1	TGTGCCAGCAGTCCCGGGACAGCCCCTAATTCACCCCTCCACTTT	CASSPGTAPNSPLHF
16	TRBV18	TRBJ2-2	NA	TRBD1	TGTGCCAGCTCACCATTAGGGACAGGGAACACCGGGGAGCTGTTTTTT	CASSPLGTGNTGELFF
15	TRBV11-1	TRBJ2-3	NA	NA	TGTGCCAGCAGCTTTAGGAGTCTGGGGGCGGATACGCAGTATTTT	CASSFRSLGADTQYF